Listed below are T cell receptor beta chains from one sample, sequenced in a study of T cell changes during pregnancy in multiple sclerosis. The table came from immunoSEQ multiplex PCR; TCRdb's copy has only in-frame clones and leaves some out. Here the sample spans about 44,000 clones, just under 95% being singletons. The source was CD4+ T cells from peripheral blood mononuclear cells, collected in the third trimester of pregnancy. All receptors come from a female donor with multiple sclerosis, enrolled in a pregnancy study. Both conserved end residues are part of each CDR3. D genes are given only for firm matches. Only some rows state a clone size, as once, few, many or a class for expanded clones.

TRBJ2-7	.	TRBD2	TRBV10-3	TGTGCCATCAGTGACCTAGCGGAGAGCTCCTACGAGCAGTACTTC	CAISDLAESSYEQYF
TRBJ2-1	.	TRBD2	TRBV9	TGTGCCAGCAGCGTAGATAGCGGGGTCTACAATGAGCAGTTCTTC	CASSVDSGVYNEQFF
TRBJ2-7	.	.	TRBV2	TGTGCCAGCAGTGCCAATCCTACCTACTCCTACGAGCAGTACTTC	CASSANPTYSYEQYF
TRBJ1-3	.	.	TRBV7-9	TGTGCCAGCAGCTCGGACAGAAACTCTGGAAACACCATATATTTT	CASSSDRNSGNTIYF
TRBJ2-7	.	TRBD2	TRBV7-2	TGTGCCAGCAGCTCGGCGGGAGGGCCATACGAGCAGTACTTC	CASSSAGGPYEQYF
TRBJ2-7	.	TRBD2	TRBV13	TGTGCCAGCAGCTTAGGCGGGGGACTAGCGGGGGCCGAGCAGTACTTC	CASSLGGGLAGAEQYF
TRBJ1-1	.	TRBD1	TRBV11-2	TGTGCCAGCAGCTTGACAGGGAAATTGAACACTGAAGCTTTCTTT	CASSLTGKLNTEAFF
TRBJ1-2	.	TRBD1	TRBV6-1	TGTGCCAGCAGTGCGGACAGGGTTGTCAACTATGGCTACACCTTC	CASSADRVVNYGYTF
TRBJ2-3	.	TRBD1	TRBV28	TGTGCCAGCAGTACGCTCACAGGGGGAACAGATACGCAGTATTTT	CASSTLTGGTDTQYF
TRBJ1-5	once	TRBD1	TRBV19	TGTGCCAGTACCCCGGACAGGTCAAATCAGCCCCAGCATTTT	CASTPDRSNQPQHF
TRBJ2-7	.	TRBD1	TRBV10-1	TGCGCCCCCCGCACGGGAATCCATTCAGGGGGCAACTACTCCTACGAGCAGTACTTC	CAPRTGIHSGGNYSYEQYF
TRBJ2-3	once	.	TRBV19	TGTGCCAGCAGCCCCGGGACTTCCCCTTTCTACACAGATACGCAGTATTTT	CASSPGTSPFYTDTQYF
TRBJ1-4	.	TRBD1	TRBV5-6	TGTGCCAGCAGCTTACAGGGGGCGCGGAGTGAAAAACTGTTTTTT	CASSLQGARSEKLFF
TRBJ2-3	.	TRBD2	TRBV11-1	TGTGCCAGCCGAAGGGGACTAGCCGCCTATACGCAGTATTTT	CASRRGLAAYTQYF
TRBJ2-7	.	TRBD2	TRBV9	TGTGCCAGCAGCGTAGGGGGGCGGGAGGCCAACGAGCAGTACTTC	CASSVGGREANEQYF
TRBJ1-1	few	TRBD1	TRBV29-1	TGCAGCGTTCACGGCGGACAGGGGACCACTGAAGCTTTCTTT	CSVHGGQGTTEAFF
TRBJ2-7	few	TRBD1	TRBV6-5	TGTGCCAGCAGTCCGCGGACAGGGGGCTACGAGCAGTACTTC	CASSPRTGGYEQYF
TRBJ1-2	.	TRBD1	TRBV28	TGTGCCAGCAGTTTAGAGGGGGCTCCCTATGGCTACACCTTC	CASSLEGAPYGYTF